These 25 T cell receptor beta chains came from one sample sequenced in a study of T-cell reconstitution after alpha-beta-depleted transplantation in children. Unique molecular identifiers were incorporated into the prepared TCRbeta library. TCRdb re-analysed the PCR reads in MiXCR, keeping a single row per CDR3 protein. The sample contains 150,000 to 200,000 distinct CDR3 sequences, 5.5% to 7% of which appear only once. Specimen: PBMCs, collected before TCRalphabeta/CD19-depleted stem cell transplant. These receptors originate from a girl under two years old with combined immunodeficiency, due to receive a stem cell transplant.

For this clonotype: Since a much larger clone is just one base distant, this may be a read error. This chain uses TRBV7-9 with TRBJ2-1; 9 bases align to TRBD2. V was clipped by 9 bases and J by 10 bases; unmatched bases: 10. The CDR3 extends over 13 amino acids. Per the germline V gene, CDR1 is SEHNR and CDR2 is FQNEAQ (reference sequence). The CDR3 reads CARLNSGSGEQFF. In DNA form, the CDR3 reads TGTGCCAGGTTGAATAGCGGGAGCGGAGAGCAGTTCTTC.

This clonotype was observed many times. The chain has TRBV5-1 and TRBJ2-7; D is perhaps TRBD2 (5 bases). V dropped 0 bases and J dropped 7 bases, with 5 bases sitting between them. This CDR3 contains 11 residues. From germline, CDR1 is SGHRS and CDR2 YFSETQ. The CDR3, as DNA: TGCGCCAGCAGCTTGGGGGAGGAGCAGTACTTC. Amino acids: CASSLGEEQYF.

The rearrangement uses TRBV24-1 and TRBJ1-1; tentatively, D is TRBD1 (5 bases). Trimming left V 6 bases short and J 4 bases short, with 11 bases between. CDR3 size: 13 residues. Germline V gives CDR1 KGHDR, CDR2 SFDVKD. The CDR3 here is CATSWGRFTEAFF. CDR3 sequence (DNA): TGTGCCACCAGTTGGGGACGGTTCACTGAAGCTTTCTTT.

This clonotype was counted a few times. As DNA, the CDR3 is TGCAGCGCCGAGCTGGGGTCCTACACCGGGGAGCTGTTTTTT. It codes for CSAELGSYTGELFF. This rearrangement joins TRBV29-1 to TRBJ2-2; D remains unclear. In germline, CDR1 is SQVTM, CDR2 ANQGSEA. The CDR3 covers 14 residues. V lost 7 bases, J lost 3 bases, and 15 bases lay in between.

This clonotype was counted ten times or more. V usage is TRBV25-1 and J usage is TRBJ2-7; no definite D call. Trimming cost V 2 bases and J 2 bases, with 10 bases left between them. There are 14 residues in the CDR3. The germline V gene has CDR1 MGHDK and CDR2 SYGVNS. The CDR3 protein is CASSERGVTYEQYF. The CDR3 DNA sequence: TGTGCCAGCAGTGAACGCGGCGTAACCTACGAGCAGTACTTC.

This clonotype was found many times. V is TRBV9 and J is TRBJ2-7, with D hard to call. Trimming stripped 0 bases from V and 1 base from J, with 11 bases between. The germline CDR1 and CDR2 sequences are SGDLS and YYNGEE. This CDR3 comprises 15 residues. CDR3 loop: CASSVAAWSSYEQYF. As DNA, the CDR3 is TGTGCCAGCAGCGTAGCGGCCTGGAGTTCCTACGAGCAGTACTTC.

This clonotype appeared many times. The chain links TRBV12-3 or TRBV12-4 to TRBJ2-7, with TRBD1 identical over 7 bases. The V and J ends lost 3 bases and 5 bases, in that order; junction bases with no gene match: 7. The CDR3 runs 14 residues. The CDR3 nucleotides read TGTGCCAGCAGTTTCGGGACAGTGGGCGACGAGCAGTACTTC. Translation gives CASSFGTVGDEQYF.

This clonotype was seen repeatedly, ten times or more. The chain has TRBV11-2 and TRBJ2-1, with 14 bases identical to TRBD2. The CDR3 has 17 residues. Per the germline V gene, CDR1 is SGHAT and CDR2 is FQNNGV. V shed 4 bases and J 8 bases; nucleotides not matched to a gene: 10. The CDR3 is CASSSWTSGGPSYEQFF. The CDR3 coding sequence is TGTGCCAGCAGCTCCTGGACTAGCGGGGGGCCAAGCTATGAGCAGTTCTTC.

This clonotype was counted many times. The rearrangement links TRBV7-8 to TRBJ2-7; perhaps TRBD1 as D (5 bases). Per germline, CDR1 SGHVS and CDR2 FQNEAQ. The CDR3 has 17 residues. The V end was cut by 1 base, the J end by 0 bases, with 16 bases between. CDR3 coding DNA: TGTGCCAGCAGCTTAGTTTTGGGGCAGACTTACTCCTACGAGCAGTACTTC. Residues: CASSLVLGQTYSYEQYF.

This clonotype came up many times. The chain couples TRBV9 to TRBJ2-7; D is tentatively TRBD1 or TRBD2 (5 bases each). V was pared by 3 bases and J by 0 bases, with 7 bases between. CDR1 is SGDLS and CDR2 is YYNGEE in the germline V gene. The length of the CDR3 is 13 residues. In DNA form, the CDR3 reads TGTGCCAGCAGCGGAGGGACCTCCTACGAGCAGTACTTC. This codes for CASSGGTSYEQYF.

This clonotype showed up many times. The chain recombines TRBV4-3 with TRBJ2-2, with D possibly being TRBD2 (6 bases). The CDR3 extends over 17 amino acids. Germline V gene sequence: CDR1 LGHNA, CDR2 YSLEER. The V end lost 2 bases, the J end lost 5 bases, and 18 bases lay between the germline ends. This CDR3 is CASSQSRGETLTGELFF. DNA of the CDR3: TGCGCCAGCAGCCAAAGCCGCGGGGAGACATTAACCGGGGAGCTGTTTTTT.

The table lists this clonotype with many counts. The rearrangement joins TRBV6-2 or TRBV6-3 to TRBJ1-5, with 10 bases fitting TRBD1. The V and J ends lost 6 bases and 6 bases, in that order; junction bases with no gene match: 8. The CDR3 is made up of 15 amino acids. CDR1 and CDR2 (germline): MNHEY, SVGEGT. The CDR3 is CASSSLTGGIQPQHF. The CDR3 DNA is TGTGCCAGCAGCAGTCTGACAGGGGGCATTCAGCCCCAGCATTTT.

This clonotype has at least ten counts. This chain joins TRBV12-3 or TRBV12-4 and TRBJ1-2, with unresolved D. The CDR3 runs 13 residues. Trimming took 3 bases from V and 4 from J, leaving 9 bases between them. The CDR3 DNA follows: TGTGCCAGCAGTTTCGGGGTGGGCTATGGCTACACCTTC. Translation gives CASSFGVGYGYTF.

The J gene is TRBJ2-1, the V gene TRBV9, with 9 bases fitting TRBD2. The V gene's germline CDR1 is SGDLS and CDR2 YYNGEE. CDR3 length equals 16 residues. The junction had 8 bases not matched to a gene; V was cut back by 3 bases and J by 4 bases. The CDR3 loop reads CASSGRGGREYNEQFF. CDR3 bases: TGTGCCAGCAGCGGCCGGGGCGGGAGGGAGTACAATGAGCAGTTCTTC.

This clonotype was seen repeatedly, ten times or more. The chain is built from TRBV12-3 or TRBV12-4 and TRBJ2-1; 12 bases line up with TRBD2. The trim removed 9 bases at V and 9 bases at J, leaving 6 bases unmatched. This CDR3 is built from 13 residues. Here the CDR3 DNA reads TGTGCCAGTAGACTAGCGGGAGCGGCTGAGCAGTTCTTC. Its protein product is CASRLAGAAEQFF.

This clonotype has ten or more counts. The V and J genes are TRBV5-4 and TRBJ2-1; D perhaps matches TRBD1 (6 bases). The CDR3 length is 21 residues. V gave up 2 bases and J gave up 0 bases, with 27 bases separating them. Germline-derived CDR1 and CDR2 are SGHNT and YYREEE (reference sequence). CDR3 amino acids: CASSFKARILRGIPSYNEQFF. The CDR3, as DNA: TGTGCCAGCAGCTTTAAGGCGAGAATACTCAGGGGTATCCCCTCCTACAATGAGCAGTTCTTC. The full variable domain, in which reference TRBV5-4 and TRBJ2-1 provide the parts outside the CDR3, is ETGVTQSPTHLIKTRGQQVTLRCSSQSGHNTVSWYQQALGQGPQFIFQYYREEENGRGNFPPRFSGLQFPNYSSELNVNALELDDSALYLCASSFKARILRGIPSYNEQFFGPGTRLTVL.

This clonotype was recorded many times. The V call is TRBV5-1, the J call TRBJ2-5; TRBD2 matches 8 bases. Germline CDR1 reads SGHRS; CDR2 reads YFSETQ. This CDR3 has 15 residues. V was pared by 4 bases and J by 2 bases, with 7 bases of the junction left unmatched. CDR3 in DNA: TGCGCCAGCAGCCCGTGGGCTAGCGGGCAAGAGACCCAGTACTTC. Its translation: CASSPWASGQETQYF.

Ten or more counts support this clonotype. The CDR3 DNA reads TGTGCCAGCAGGCCCGGGACAGACAATGAGCAGTTCTTC. This encodes CASRPGTDNEQFF. The genes are TRBV7-9 and TRBJ2-1, with 7 bases matching TRBD1. CDR3 length equals 13 residues. Trimming cost V 6 bases and J 5 bases; bases outside gene matches: 4. The V gene's germline CDR1 is SEHNR and CDR2 FQNEAQ (reference sequence).

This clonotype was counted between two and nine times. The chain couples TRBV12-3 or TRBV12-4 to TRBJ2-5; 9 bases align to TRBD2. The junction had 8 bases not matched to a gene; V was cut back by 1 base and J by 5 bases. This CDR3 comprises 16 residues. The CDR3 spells CASSLGRGGLWETQYF. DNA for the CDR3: TGTGCCAGCAGTTTAGGGCGGGGGGGCCTGTGGGAGACCCAGTACTTC.

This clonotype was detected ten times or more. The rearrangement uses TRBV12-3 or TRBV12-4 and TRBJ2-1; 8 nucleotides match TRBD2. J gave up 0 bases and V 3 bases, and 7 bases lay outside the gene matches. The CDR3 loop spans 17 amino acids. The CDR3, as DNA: TGTGCCAGCAGTTTGGGACTAGTGACCTTCTCCTACAATGAGCAGTTCTTC. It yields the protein CASSLGLVTFSYNEQFF.

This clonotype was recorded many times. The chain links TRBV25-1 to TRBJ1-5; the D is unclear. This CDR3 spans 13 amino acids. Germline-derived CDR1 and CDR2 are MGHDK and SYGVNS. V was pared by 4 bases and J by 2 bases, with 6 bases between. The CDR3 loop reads CASSVGGNQPQHF. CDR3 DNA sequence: TGTGCCAGCAGTGTTGGAGGCAATCAGCCCCAGCATTTT.

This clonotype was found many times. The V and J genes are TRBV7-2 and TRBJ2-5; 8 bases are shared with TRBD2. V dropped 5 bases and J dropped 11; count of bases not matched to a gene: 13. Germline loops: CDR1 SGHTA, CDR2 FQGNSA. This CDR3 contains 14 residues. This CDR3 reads CASSLGPLAGIQYF. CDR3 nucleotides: TGTGCCAGCAGCCTAGGGCCATTAGCGGGAATTCAGTACTTC.

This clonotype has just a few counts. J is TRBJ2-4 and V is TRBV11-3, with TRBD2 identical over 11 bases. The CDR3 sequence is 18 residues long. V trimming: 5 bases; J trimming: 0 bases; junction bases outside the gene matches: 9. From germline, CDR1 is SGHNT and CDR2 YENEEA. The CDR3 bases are TGTGCCAGCAGCCTTACTAGCGGGGGATCCATAGCCAAAAACATTCAGTACTTC. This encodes CASSLTSGGSIAKNIQYF. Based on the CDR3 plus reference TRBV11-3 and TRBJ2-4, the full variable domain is EAGVVQSPRYKIIEKKQPVAFWCNPISGHNTLYWYLQNLGQGPELLIRYENEEAVDDSQLPKDRFSAERLKGVDSTLKIQPAELGDSAVYLCASSLTSGGSIAKNIQYFGAGTRLSVL.

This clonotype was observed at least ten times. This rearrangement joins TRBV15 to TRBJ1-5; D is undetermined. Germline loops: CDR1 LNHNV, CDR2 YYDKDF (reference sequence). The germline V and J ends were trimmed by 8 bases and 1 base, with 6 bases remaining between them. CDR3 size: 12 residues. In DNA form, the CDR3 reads TGTGCCACCGGAGAGAGCAATCAGCCCCAGCATTTT. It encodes CATGESNQPQHF.

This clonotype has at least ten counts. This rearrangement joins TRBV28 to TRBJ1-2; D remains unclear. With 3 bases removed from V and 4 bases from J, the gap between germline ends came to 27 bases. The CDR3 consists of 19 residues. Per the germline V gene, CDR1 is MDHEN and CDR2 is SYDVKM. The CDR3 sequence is CASSFPTYDMTLTGYGYTF. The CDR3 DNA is TGTGCCAGCAGTTTTCCGACATATGACATGACGTTAACCGGCTATGGCTACACCTTC.